This T cell receptor (beta chain) was observed in a study of blood T cell repertoires in COVID-19. The repertoire was sequenced with immunoSEQ multiplex PCR; TCRdb's copy has only in-frame clones and lacks some. The sample records about 200,000 clones, around 85% being singletons. The CDR3 length is 18 residues. Germline-derived CDR1 and CDR2 are SGHTA and FQGNSA. V lost 0 bases to trimming and J lost 5 bases, with 22 bases between them. This clone appeared a few times. Clinical histories supplied by participants themselves formed the basis of cohort assignment. The chain couples TRBV7-2 to TRBJ2-5; the D gene is possibly TRBD1 (5 bases). The TCR sequence derives from a woman aged 40-49 years with acute COVID-19. Sequencing used PBMCs or T cells enriched from blood (not recorded which). The CDR3 sequence is CASSLAMTFGHLTETQYF. CDR3 coding DNA: TGTGCCAGCAGCTTAGCGATGACATTCGGACACCTGACGGAGACCCAGTACTTC.